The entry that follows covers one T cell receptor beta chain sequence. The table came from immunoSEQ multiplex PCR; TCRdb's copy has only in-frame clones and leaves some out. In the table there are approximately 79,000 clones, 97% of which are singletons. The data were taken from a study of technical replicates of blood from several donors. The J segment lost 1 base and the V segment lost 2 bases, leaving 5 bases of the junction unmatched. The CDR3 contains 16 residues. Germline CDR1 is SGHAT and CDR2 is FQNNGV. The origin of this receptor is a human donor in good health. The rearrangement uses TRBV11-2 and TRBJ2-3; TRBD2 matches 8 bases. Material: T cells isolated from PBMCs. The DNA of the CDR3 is TGTGCCAGCAGCTTATCAAGCGGGGGTCGCACAGATACGCAGTATTTT. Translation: CASSLSSGGRTDTQYF.